This T cell receptor beta chain originates from a study of siplizumab effects on memory and regulatory T cells. Overall study results and limits: Naive T cells looked more diverse than memory cells and looked like major alloresponse contributors.

The assay was immunoSEQ multiplex PCR, and TCRdb's table has in-frame clones only and misses some. Among around 100,000 clones listed, around 93% were seen once. The CDR3 covers 17 residues. The V and J ends lost 0 bases and 13 bases respectively, with 25 bases between them. The germline CDR1 and CDR2 sequences are GTSNPN and SVGIG (reference sequence). With regard to this clone: Antigen specificity is unknown.

Sequencing was performed on non-Treg CD4+ T cells sorted from blood. The receptor comes from a human donor in good health. The chain recombines TRBV30 with TRBJ1-6; the D is unclear. CDR3 protein: CAWSVKLTVYSIYPLHF. The CDR3, as DNA: TGTGCCTGGAGTGTAAAGTTAACGGTTTACAGTATCTATCCCCTCCACTTT.